This TCR beta chain derives from a study of blood T cell repertoires in COVID-19. The wider study: Some COVID-19 samples were acute and others convalescent; all came from the United States, Italy and Spain.

Libraries were prepared by immunoSEQ multiplex PCR; TCRdb keeps only in-frame clonotypes and omits some of them. Of 280,000 or so clones in the sample, 83% were seen once. CDR1 is SGHTA, CDR2 FQGNSA, per germline. The CDR3 totals 13 residues. V lost 5 bases, J lost 5 bases, and 4 bases stayed unmatched. Specimen: peripheral blood. This clonotype was obtained from a woman in her forties or fifties who had recovered from COVID-19. The chain couples TRBV7-2 to TRBJ2-5; 8 bases fit TRBD2. CDR3 bases: TGTGCCAGCAGCCGGACTAGCCTGGAGACCCAGTACTTC. The encoded protein is CASSRTSLETQYF.